The clone carrying this TCR beta chain was observed a few times. This specimen comes from a study of T cells after yellow fever vaccination. TCR cDNA, made by 5'RACE template switching, carried an added universal primer site and UMIs. MiXCR was run by TCRdb on the 5' RACE reads, yielding one entry per CDR3 protein. Among approximately 90,000 distinct CDR3 sequences listed, approximately 5.5% were seen once. The V and J ends lost 6 bases and 3 bases, in that order; junction bases with no gene match: 3. The CDR3 spans 13 residues. Germline CDR1 SQVTM, CDR2 ANQGSEA. This clonotype was sampled from a young man who received the YFV17D yellow fever vaccine. The V gene is TRBV29-1, the J gene TRBJ1-2; 11 nucleotides agree with TRBD1. This specimen consisted of CD8+ T cells sorted from PBMCs, obtained 10 days after the yellow fever booster vaccination. The CDR3 sequence is CSVRTGGDYGYTF. In DNA, the CDR3 is TGCAGCGTCAGGACAGGGGGCGACTATGGCTACACCTTC.